The rows below give T cell receptor beta chains drawn from one sample of a study of vaccination and CD4 T cells after COVID-19. TCRdb processed the PCR reads anew with MiXCR; each CDR3 protein has one entry. The sample lists more than 9,000 distinct CDR3 sequences; about 42% were seen once. No antigen has been identified for these receptors. Sequencing was done on a sample of CD4+ T cells from blood, cultured in vitro. These receptors all stem from a human donor who had recovered from COVID-19. Each CDR3 is given without its conserved first and last residue. A D gene is named only where the DNA matches it firmly.

>TRBJ2-6|TRBV20-1|NA
SARNSESGANVLT
>TRBJ1-2|TRBV7-9|TRBD1
ASSSSGTGGGYT
>TRBJ1-5|TRBV18|NA
ASSPTREGQPQH
>TRBJ2-2|TRBV20-1|NA
SARWTSKGTGELF
>TRBJ1-4|TRBV7-9|NA
ASSPRSGLGDEKLF
>TRBJ1-6|TRBV5-1|TRBD1
ASSLGGQGSPLH
>TRBJ2-5|TRBV20-1|TRBD2
SARDPRGGPETQY
>TRBJ1-3|TRBV14|NA
ASSQGAGGNTIY
>TRBJ1-2|TRBV18|NA
ASSPTAEVGYGYT
>TRBJ2-7|TRBV27|NA
ASSLTGYEQY
>TRBJ1-5|TRBV30|NA
AWSSGSNQPQH
>TRBJ1-2|TRBV5-4|TRBD1
ASSLPGGDYGYT
>TRBJ1-5|TRBV5-6|NA
ASSLGPGSYQPQH
>TRBJ2-1|TRBV6-1|NA
ASRRGQQGHEQF
>TRBJ1-2|TRBV6-1|TRBD1
ASRRTGRDGYT
>TRBJ2-5|TRBV7-7|TRBD2
ASSSGLAGEETQY
>TRBJ2-7|TRBV20-1|NA
SASGQEGGEQY
>TRBJ1-2|TRBV7-9|NA
ASSQGPGAGAYGYT
>TRBJ1-4|TRBV6-2/TRBV6-3|NA
ASTNAGIREKLF
>TRBJ2-7|TRBV24-1|NA
ATSANGRPYEQY
>TRBJ1-1|TRBV20-1|NA
SADRLNTEAF
>TRBJ1-2|TRBV10-3|TRBD1
AIRQGDGYT
>TRBJ2-3|TRBV12-3/TRBV12-4|NA
ASSPGTANRRGQY
>TRBJ1-4|TRBV27|NA
ASGWTALIGKLF
>TRBJ2-3|TRBV7-9|TRBD2
ASSLGSGGVRTDTQY
>TRBJ2-2|TRBV11-2|TRBD1
ASSSLYGQGNTGELF
>TRBJ1-4|TRBV10-3|NA
AISDRTDEKLF
>TRBJ1-3|TRBV7-2|NA
ASSWGPGHGNTIY
>TRBJ1-2|TRBV30|NA
AWSVGVAGYGYT
>TRBJ1-5|TRBV2|NA
ASSAAINYSNQPQH
>TRBJ1-5|TRBV12-3/TRBV12-4|TRBD1
ASSGDRTLYQPQH
>TRBJ2-5|TRBV7-2|TRBD2
ASSLRLASGGARGGGETQY
>TRBJ1-5|TRBV19|NA
ASSVPDQPQH
>TRBJ2-5|TRBV6-1|NA
ASSHREGETQY
>TRBJ1-5|TRBV12-5|NA
ASGLGPSIYQPQH
>TRBJ1-5|TRBV20-1|TRBD1
SANQQGGAHQPQH
>TRBJ2-1|TRBV11-3|TRBD2
ASSLGGLTTYNEQF
>TRBJ1-2|TRBV6-2/TRBV6-3|NA
ASNTGYGYT
>TRBJ2-3|TRBV11-2|TRBD2
ASSLSPYVAGGRTDTQY
>TRBJ1-1|TRBV7-9|NA
ASSFGGVNTEAF
>TRBJ2-2|TRBV15|NA
ATSRETGELF
>TRBJ1-5|TRBV30|NA
AWSSGLNSNQPQH
>TRBJ1-1|TRBV30|NA
AWSVNQGPSWLNTEAF
>TRBJ2-7|TRBV7-9|NA
ASRPSAGANSEQY
>TRBJ1-3|TRBV7-2|TRBD1
ASSSSTGSGNTIY
>TRBJ1-1|TRBV12-3/TRBV12-4|NA
VSSRVGTEAF
>TRBJ2-7|TRBV5-1|TRBD1
ASSIGTAAYEQY
>TRBJ1-2|TRBV5-4|TRBD1
ASSLAGGREANYGYT
>TRBJ2-2|TRBV27|TRBD2
ASSPRASGGYTGELF
>TRBJ1-1|TRBV18|NA
ASSPARGVTEAF
>TRBJ2-1|TRBV2|NA
ASSGEYNEQF
>TRBJ2-2|TRBV30|NA
AWRTGGTMNTGELF
>TRBJ2-1|TRBV6-2/TRBV6-3|NA
ASSYSTGNEQF
>TRBJ2-1|TRBV14|TRBD1
ASSQPLGDRDFTNEQF
>TRBJ2-5|TRBV19|NA
ASIGGYQETQY
>TRBJ1-3|TRBV2|NA
ASSAAWGSGNTIY
>TRBJ2-1|TRBV7-2|TRBD1
ASRTGTGYNEQF
>TRBJ2-3|TRBV6-2/TRBV6-3|NA
ASTQRVNTDTQY
>TRBJ1-4|TRBV7-9|NA
ASSLGSGVYGEKLF